Presented here are 26 T cell receptor beta chains from one specimen sequenced in a study of cytomegalovirus exposure and HLA in healthy donors. Vbeta (60) and Jbeta (13) primers were used in the PCR. Some clones are missing from TCRdb's copy, which holds only in-frame ones; the method was immunoSEQ multiplex PCR. The sample has some 98,000 clones, about four fifths seen once. Sequencing was performed on PBMCs. The receptors come from a man between 18 and 29 years old in good health and CMV-seropositive.

The chain recombines TRBV5-1 with TRBJ1-1; weak D call: TRBD1 (5 bases). The CDR3 runs to 15 residues. V shed 0 bases and J shed 0 bases, with 9 bases lying between them. The germline V gene has CDR1 SGHRS and CDR2 YFSETQ. This chain's CDR3 is CASSLDLGLNTEAFF. The CDR3 DNA follows: TGCGCCAGCAGCTTGGATCTGGGGCTGAACACTGAAGCTTTCTTT.

The rearrangement uses TRBV19 and TRBJ1-5; possibly TRBD1 for D (5 bases). This CDR3 region has 15 residues. Trimming left V 7 bases short and J 0 bases short, with 13 bases between. Per germline, CDR1 LNHDA and CDR2 SQIVND (reference sequence). CDR3 bases: TGTGCCAGTAAGCGACAGACGAATAGCAATCAGCCCCAGCATTTT. Its translation: CASKRQTNSNQPQHF.

The J gene is TRBJ1-1, the V gene TRBV30, with TRBD1 identical over 7 bases. The CDR3 is 13 residues long. V shed 2 bases and J 5 bases; nucleotides not matched to a gene: 5. CDR1 is GTSNPN and CDR2 is SVGIG in the germline V gene (reference sequence). CDR3 nucleotide sequence: TGTGCCTGGAGTACAGGGGCTAAGACTGAAGCTTTCTTT. Its protein product is CAWSTGAKTEAFF.

The V call is TRBV20-1, the J call TRBJ1-4; 8 bases align to TRBD1. The CDR3 extends over 11 amino acids. CDR1 is DFQATT and CDR2 is SNEGSKA in the germline V gene (reference sequence). The CDR3 spells CSGQGNEKLFF. CDR3 bases: TGCAGCGGACAGGGTAATGAAAAACTGTTTTTT.

The rearrangement links TRBV7-9 to TRBJ2-1; a weak D match, TRBD1 (6 bases). The CDR3 covers 12 residues. Trimming took off 8 bases at V and 4 bases at J, with 9 bases between the two ends. Germline-derived CDR1 and CDR2 are SEHNR and FQNEAQ (reference sequence). The CDR3 DNA reads TGTGCCAGCGCTGACAGGTACAATGAGCAGTTCTTC. It codes for CASADRYNEQFF.

The rearrangement joins TRBV28 to TRBJ2-5; D might be TRBD1 (6 bases). Between the trimmed V and J ends, which lost 1 base and 7 bases, there was a span of 7 bases. Germline V lookup: CDR1 MDHEN, CDR2 SYDVKM. CDR3 length: 12 residues. The CDR3 sequence: CASSLSRGTQYF. CDR3 nucleotide sequence: TGTGCCAGCAGTTTATCCAGGGGGACCCAGTACTTC.

The V and J genes are TRBV10-1 and TRBJ1-1; D ambiguous. CDR3 size: 12 residues. Per germline, CDR1 WNHNN and CDR2 SYGVQD (reference sequence). V shed 4 bases and J shed 10 bases, with 13 bases lying between them. The CDR3 DNA is TGCGCCAGCAGTGGGGGTCCTCGGGGAGCTTTCTTT. Encoded protein: CASSGGPRGAFF.

V gene TRBV28 combines with J gene TRBJ1-6, with D perhaps TRBD1 (5 bases). Looked up from germline, CDR1 is MDHEN and CDR2 is SYDVKM. The CDR3 is 18 residues long. The V end lost 1 base, the J end lost 7 bases, and 20 bases lay between the germline ends. The CDR3 is CASSLYPGGKTLNSPLHF. The CDR3 DNA reads as TGTGCCAGCAGTTTATACCCGGGGGGGAAGACGCTAAATTCACCCCTCCACTTT.

The CDR3 DNA sequence: TGCGCCAGCAGCCCCCAGGGACTGTCCTACAATGAGCAGTTCTTC. Its protein is CASSPQGLSYNEQFF. The genes are TRBV5-1 and TRBJ2-1; the D gene is possibly TRBD2 (6 bases). Trimming cost V 4 bases and J 1 base, with 12 bases left between them. This CDR3 region has 15 residues. Germline V gives CDR1 SGHRS, CDR2 YFSETQ.

In DNA form, the CDR3 reads TGTGCCAGCATGAGGAGGACCGGGGAGCTGTTTTTT. This gives the protein CASMRRTGELFF. This sequence joins TRBV2 and TRBJ2-2; D possibly corresponds to TRBD2 (5 bases). Germline V gives CDR1 SNHLY, CDR2 FYNNEI. The CDR3 consists of 12 residues. The V and J ends lost 7 bases and 5 bases respectively, with 8 bases between them.

The rearrangement uses TRBV5-1 and TRBJ2-1, with TRBD2 matching 9 bases. V shed 4 bases and J 8 bases; nucleotides not matched to a gene: 13. The CDR3 is 16 amino acids. Germline V lookup: CDR1 SGHRS, CDR2 YFSETQ. The CDR3 reads CASSPLPGLATDEQFF. In DNA form, the CDR3 reads TGCGCCAGCAGCCCCTTACCGGGACTAGCTACGGATGAGCAGTTCTTC.

CDR3 region: CASRTIRPGLAGATDTQYF. CDR3 coding DNA: TGTGCCAGCAGAACCATAAGGCCGGGACTAGCGGGGGCCACAGATACGCAGTATTTT. The chain joins TRBV11-2 to TRBJ2-3, with TRBD2 matching over 14 bases. The CDR3 totals 19 residues. The junction had 13 bases not matched to a gene; V was cut back by 6 bases and J by 2 bases. Germline V gene lookup returns CDR1 SGHAT and CDR2 FQNNGV.

The chain couples TRBV5-1 to TRBJ2-5; weak D call: TRBD2 (5 bases). The CDR3 is 14 amino acids. CDR1 and CDR2 from the germline V gene are SGHRS and YFSETQ. The V and J ends lost 1 base and 2 bases respectively, with 9 bases between them. The CDR3 reads CASSLYGEQETQYF. The DNA for the CDR3 is TGCGCCAGCAGCTTGTATGGGGAGCAAGAGACCCAGTACTTC.

This clone was seen a single time. The chain links TRBV4-1 to TRBJ2-7; a possible D gene is TRBD1 (6 bases). V dropped 0 bases and J dropped 0 bases, with 9 bases sitting between them. Looked up from germline, CDR1 is MGHRA and CDR2 is YSYEKL. The CDR3 consists of 15 residues. This CDR3 reads CASSQEQGISYEQYF. CDR3 DNA: TGCGCCAGCAGCCAAGAGCAGGGGATCTCCTACGAGCAGTACTTC.

The chain combines TRBV10-3 with TRBJ2-3; TRBD1 matches 9 bases. The V segment lost 6 bases and the J segment 4 bases; nucleotides outside the gene matches: 5. Germline CDR1 is ENHRY and CDR2 is SYGVKD. The CDR3 is made up of 14 amino acids. The CDR3 spells CAIRERQGADTQYF. CDR3 DNA sequence: TGTGCCATCAGGGAGAGACAGGGGGCAGATACGCAGTATTTT.

This rearrangement joins TRBV19 to TRBJ2-5; possible D gene TRBD1, 6 bases. V was shortened by 5 bases and J by 7 bases, with 11 bases between the two germline ends. Germline V gene lookup returns CDR1 LNHDA and CDR2 SQIVND (reference sequence). The CDR3 is 12 residues long. The CDR3 DNA sequence: TGTGCCAGTAGTGGACAGTTTCGGACCCAGTACTTC. It specifies CASSGQFRTQYF.

The chain employs TRBV7-3 and TRBJ2-1; 10 bases are shared with TRBD2. The ends lost 6 bases at V and 5 bases at J; junction bases unmatched: 10. This CDR3 contains 16 residues. Germline CDR1 reads SGHTA; CDR2 reads FQGTGA. CDR3 sequence: CASSFTSSGGNNEQFF. In nucleotides, the CDR3 is TGTGCCAGCAGTTTTACCTCTAGCGGGGGCAACAATGAGCAGTTCTTC.

The gene calls are TRBV9 and TRBJ2-2; 7 nucleotides line up with TRBD1. CDR1 is SGDLS, CDR2 YYNGEE, per germline. CDR3 length equals 15 residues. With V trimmed by 0 bases and J by 5 bases, 4 bases remained unmatched. This chain's CDR3 is CASSVGGGGTGELFF. For the CDR3, the DNA is TGTGCCAGCAGCGTAGGAGGGGGCGGGACCGGGGAGCTGTTTTTT.

The table lists this clone with a few counts. The rearrangement joins TRBV14 to TRBJ2-7, with TRBD1 matching over 7 bases. J gave up 2 bases and V 5 bases, and 6 bases lay outside the gene matches. Germline CDR1 reads SGHDN; CDR2 reads FVKESK. The CDR3 extends over 14 amino acids. The CDR3 protein is CASSGQEKPYEQYF. The CDR3 DNA follows: TGTGCCAGCAGCGGACAGGAGAAGCCCTACGAGCAGTACTTC.

The chain is built from TRBV5-1 and TRBJ1-6; D not certain. The CDR3 has 14 residues. V lost 0 bases and J 6 bases, leaving 7 bases between the germline ends. Germline lookup yields CDR1 SGHRS and CDR2 YFSETQ. CDR3 residues: CASSLAEGNSPLHF. CDR3 bases: TGCGCCAGCAGCTTGGCCGAGGGTAATTCACCCCTCCACTTT.

Only a few counts were recorded for this clone. This chain connects TRBV9 to TRBJ1-2; no clear D. CDR3 length: 14 residues. Germline assignment: CDR1 SGDLS and CDR2 YYNGEE. Trimming cost V 4 bases and J 0 bases, with 10 bases left between them. The CDR3 loop is CASSTRGPNYGYTF. CDR3 in DNA: TGTGCCAGCAGCACCCGCGGGCCTAACTATGGCTACACCTTC. Full variable domain (remainder filled in from reference TRBV9 and TRBJ1-2): DSGVTQTPKHLITATGQRVTLRCSPRSGDLSVYWYQQSLDQGLQFLIQYYNGEERAKGNILERFSAQQFPDLHSELNLSSLELGDSALYFCASSTRGPNYGYTFGSGTRLTVV.

The genes are TRBV6-1 and TRBJ1-4, with a tentative D call TRBD1 (5 bases). Looked up from germline, CDR1 is MNHNS and CDR2 is SASEGT. The CDR3 is 18 residues long. With 1 base removed from V and 7 bases from J, the gap between germline ends came to 22 bases. CDR3 loop: CASSEGYFRRGWSEKLFF. As DNA, the CDR3 is TGTGCCAGCAGTGAAGGTTATTTTCGGAGGGGATGGAGTGAAAAACTGTTTTTT.

This clone was counted once. The V gene is TRBV18, the J gene TRBJ2-7, with no clear D. CDR3 size: 15 residues. The germline V gene encodes CDR1 KGHSH and CDR2 LQKENI. Trimming pared 1 base from V and 6 bases from J, leaving 16 bases between. CDR3 protein: CASSPRSNVPLEQYF. The DNA for the CDR3 is TGTGCCAGCTCACCACGGAGTAATGTTCCTCTCGAGCAGTACTTC.

V gene TRBV9 combines with J gene TRBJ2-6, with 10 positions matching TRBD2. Germline V CDR1 and CDR2: SGDLS, YYNGEE. Germline trimming cut 0 bases from V and 3 bases from J; bases unmatched to any gene: 3. This CDR3 has 17 residues. CDR3 nucleotides: TGTGCCAGCAGCGTAGCCAGCGGGGGGGGTGGGGCCAACGTCCTGACTTTC. This translates into CASSVASGGGGANVLTF. Filled out from reference TRBV9 and TRBJ2-6, the complete variable domain reads DSGVTQTPKHLITATGQRVTLRCSPRSGDLSVYWYQQSLDQGLQFLIQYYNGEERAKGNILERFSAQQFPDLHSELNLSSLELGDSALYFCASSVASGGGGANVLTFGAGSRLTVL.

The chain recombines TRBV30 with TRBJ2-5; possibly TRBD2 for D (5 bases). The CDR3 extends over 14 amino acids. V was trimmed by 2 bases and J by 7 bases, leaving 17 bases between them. CDR1 is GTSNPN, CDR2 SVGIG, per germline (reference sequence). CDR3 coding DNA: TGTGCCTGGAGTCGTTCAGGCCGGGGATTGACCCAGTACTTC. It codes for CAWSRSGRGLTQYF.

V usage is TRBV27 and J usage is TRBJ2-1, with 9 nucleotides matching TRBD2. CDR1 and CDR2 from the germline V gene are MNHEY and SMNVEV (reference sequence). There are 17 residues in the CDR3. The V gene end was trimmed by 7 bases and the J gene end by 2 bases; junction bases not matched to a gene: 12. CDR3 DNA: TGTGCCAGCACTCCTCTCCGGCCTAGCGGGGCCTACAATGAGCAGTTCTTC. The encoded protein is CASTPLRPSGAYNEQFF.